These 16 T cell receptor beta chains originate from one sample sequenced in a study of blood T cell repertoires in COVID-19. Sequencing used immunoSEQ multiplex PCR; TCRdb keeps in-frame clones, though not all of them. In the table there are 95,000 to 150,000 clones, over 70% of which are singletons. Sequencing was carried out using peripheral blood. The receptors originated from a woman aged 70-85 years with acute or convalescent COVID-19.

J is TRBJ2-7 and V is TRBV5-1; possible D gene TRBD1, 5 bases. The CDR3 spans 15 residues. The germline V and J ends were trimmed by 4 bases and 7 bases, with 21 bases remaining between them. The germline V gene has CDR1 SGHRS and CDR2 YFSETQ. The CDR3, as DNA: TGCGCCAGCAGCCCGATGACCGGACCCCAGGGTGAGCAGTACTTC. Its translation: CASSPMTGPQGEQYF. Based on the CDR3 plus reference TRBV5-1 and TRBJ2-7, the full variable domain is KAGVTQTPRYLIKTRGQQVTLSCSPISGHRSVSWYQQTPGQGLQFLFEYFSETQRNKGNFPGRFSGRQFSNSRSEMNVSTLELGDSALYLCASSPMTGPQGEQYFGPGTRLTVT.

J is TRBJ1-1 and V is TRBV19; weak D call: TRBD1 (6 bases). The CDR3 is made up of 13 amino acids. V gave up 4 bases and J gave up 11 bases, with 17 bases separating them. Germline CDR1 is LNHDA and CDR2 is SQIVND (reference sequence). The CDR3 coding sequence is TGTGCCAGTAGTACGCAAACAGGGCTAGGCGCTTTCTTT. It yields the protein CASSTQTGLGAFF. Filled out from reference TRBV19 and TRBJ1-1, the complete variable domain reads DGGITQSPKYLFRKEGQNVTLSCEQNLNHDAMYWYRQDPGQGLRLIYYSQIVNDFQKGDIAEGYSVSREKKESFPLTVTSAQKNPTAFYLCASSTQTGLGAFFGQGTRLTVV.

The chain couples TRBV11-2 to TRBJ2-1; 8 positions agree with TRBD2. V lost 5 bases, J lost 0 bases, and 9 bases stayed unmatched. This CDR3 is 17 amino acids long. Germline lookup yields CDR1 SGHAT and CDR2 FQNNGV. As DNA, the CDR3 is TGTGCCAGCAGCCATCCCCGCGGGGGGAGCTCCTACAATGAGCAGTTCTTC. Translated: CASSHPRGGSSYNEQFF. The whole variable domain, remainder taken from reference TRBV11-2 and TRBJ2-1, is EAGVAQSPRYKIIEKRQSVAFWCNPISGHATLYWYQQILGQGPKLLIQFQNNGVVDDSQLPKDRFSAERLKGVDSTLKIQPAKLEDSAVYLCASSHPRGGSSYNEQFFGPGTRLTVL.

This chain links TRBV29-1 with TRBJ2-2; possible D gene TRBD2, 6 bases. Germline CDR1 and CDR2: SQVTM and ANQGSEA. The CDR3 has 14 residues. Trimming pared 8 bases from V and 7 bases from J, leaving 20 bases between. Here the CDR3 DNA reads TGCAGCCCCCCCCGGGGAGGAGTTGGCGGGGAGCTGTTTTTT. Translated: CSPPRGGVGGELFF.

This sequence joins TRBV28 and TRBJ2-7; D remains ambiguous. V lost 1 base to trimming and J lost 0 bases, with 13 bases between them. CDR1 and CDR2 from the germline V gene are MDHEN and SYDVKM. This CDR3 comprises 16 residues. The CDR3 DNA is TGTGCCAGCAGTTTATTTTGGAGCTCGAGCTCCTACGAGCAGTACTTC. This gives the protein CASSLFWSSSSYEQYF.

V is TRBV27 and J is TRBJ1-6, with TRBD1 matching 9 bases. Per germline, CDR1 MNHEY and CDR2 SMNVEV (reference sequence). CDR3 length equals 18 residues. Unmatched junction bases numbered 9, after V lost 6 bases and J lost 0 bases. CDR3 region: CASSLGTGRSSYNSPLHF. Written as DNA, the CDR3 is TGTGCCAGCAGCCTTGGGACAGGGCGGAGCTCCTATAATTCACCCCTCCACTTT.

This sequence joins TRBV2 and TRBJ2-2; TRBD1 aligns across 9 bases. Trimming removed 4 bases from V and 6 bases from J; junction bases left unmatched: 6. Germline-derived CDR1 and CDR2 are SNHLY and FYNNEI. This CDR3 has 15 amino acids. Written as DNA, the CDR3 is TGTGCCAGCAGTGGCGGGACAGGGTTTTCCGGGGAGCTGTTTTTT. It encodes CASSGGTGFSGELFF.

In DNA form, the CDR3 reads TGTGCCAGCAGCCAAGATCCAGAGGGGGGGAGCAACGGCAATCAGCCCCAGCATTTT. It translates to CASSQDPEGGSNGNQPQHF. The rearrangement joins TRBV4-2 to TRBJ1-5, with a weak D call TRBD1 (6 bases). V gave up 0 bases and J gave up 2 bases, with 20 bases separating them. The V gene's germline CDR1 is LGHNA and CDR2 YNFKEQ. There are 19 residues in the CDR3.

The CDR3: CASSQDLSPGNTIYF. CDR3 nucleotide sequence: TGTGCCAGCAGCCAAGATTTATCTCCTGGAAACACCATATATTTT. This rearrangement joins TRBV3-1 (or the pseudogene TRBV3-2) to TRBJ1-3; no clear D. V dropped 0 bases and J dropped 2 bases, with 8 bases sitting between them. The length of the CDR3 is 15 residues. CDR1 is LGHDT and CDR2 is YNNKEL in the germline V gene (reference sequence).

This clone occurred a few times. The chain uses TRBV29-1 and TRBJ1-3; D not certain. Germline V gene lookup returns CDR1 SQVTM and CDR2 ANQGSEA. V was cut by 6 bases and J by 7 bases, with 10 bases left in between. The CDR3 contains 11 residues. The CDR3 sequence: CSVLVGNTIYF. CDR3 nucleotide sequence: TGCAGCGTCCTGGTCGGGAACACCATATATTTT.

By frequency in the sample, this clone is medium-sized. This chain joins TRBV4-1 and TRBJ2-7, with TRBD1 matching over 8 bases. J lost 3 bases, V lost 0 bases, and 16 bases had no gene match. This CDR3 has 19 amino acids. CDR1 is MGHRA, CDR2 YSYEKL, per germline. CDR3 in DNA: TGCGCCAGCAGCCAAGATAGTCTAGACAGGGGTGGAGGATTCTACGAGCAGTACTTC. Translating gives CASSQDSLDRGGGFYEQYF.

The chain joins TRBV28 to TRBJ1-2; TRBD1 agrees at 7 bases. The germline gives CDR1 MDHEN, CDR2 SYDVKM. Losses at the gene ends were 8 bases for V and 5 bases for J; bases not matched to a gene: 5. The CDR3 covers 12 residues. CDR3 DNA sequence: TGTGCCAGCCAGGGGGTAGGATATGGCTACACCTTC. Amino acids: CASQGVGYGYTF.

The chain employs TRBV2 and TRBJ1-1; TRBD1 matches 12 bases. This CDR3 region has 16 residues. Trimming removed 4 bases from V and 4 bases from J; junction bases left unmatched: 7. The germline CDR1 and CDR2 sequences are SNHLY and FYNNEI. CDR3 in DNA: TGTGCCAGCAGTGGAGGGGACAGGGGGCTTGGCACTGAAGCTTTCTTT. Its translation: CASSGGDRGLGTEAFF. Drawing the rest from reference TRBV2 and TRBJ1-1, the complete variable domain is EPEVTQTPSHQVTQMGQEVILRCVPISNHLYFYWYRQILGQKVEFLVSFYNNEISEKSEIFDDQFSVERPDGSNFTLKIRSTKLEDSAMYFCASSGGDRGLGTEAFFGQGTRLTVV.

V usage is TRBV7-6 and J usage is TRBJ2-3; possible D gene TRBD1, 5 bases. The V gene lost 6 bases and the J gene lost 1 base, with 14 bases spanning the gap. The CDR3 has 15 amino acids. The germline gives CDR1 SGHVS, CDR2 FNYEAQ. The DNA for the CDR3 is TGTGCCAGCAGAGGGGCTGGAATTGGCACAGATACGCAGTATTTT. As protein: CASRGAGIGTDTQYF.

The CDR3 DNA sequence: TGCGCCAGCCAAGATGGACTATACGAGCAGTACTTC. Protein: CASQDGLYEQYF. The chain employs TRBV5-1 and TRBJ2-7, with a weak D call TRBD2 (6 bases). Germline values: CDR1 SGHRS, CDR2 YFSETQ. Trimming cost V 7 bases and J 4 bases, with 12 bases left between them. CDR3 size: 12 residues.

The CDR3 reads CASSTGTMDEQYF. Written as DNA, the CDR3 is TGTGCCAGCAGTACGGGGACAATGGACGAGCAGTACTTC. V usage is TRBV6-5 and J usage is TRBJ2-7; perhaps TRBD1 as D (6 bases). The CDR3 is made up of 13 amino acids. Per germline, CDR1 MNHEY and CDR2 SVGAGI. Trimming cost V 5 bases and J 5 bases, with 13 bases left between them.